A single T cell receptor (beta chain) is shown here with its context. What it binds is unknown. Combining a sample-barcoded 5' primer with a J-beta primer mix, a second PCR ran for roughly 7 to 12 cycles. TCRdb fed the 5' RACE reads into MiXCR, producing one record per CDR3 protein. Altogether about 1.4 million distinct CDR3 sequences are present, roughly 59% being singletons, with the ten largest covering roughly 7%. V lost 1 base and J 5 bases, leaving 12 bases between the germline ends. The CDR3 length is 15 residues. CDR1 and CDR2 (germline): MDHEN, SYDVKM. The source of the sample is a study of blood T cells in healthy people across ages. Points from the study as a whole: Observed TCR beta diversity showed a strong correlation with the percentage of naive T cells as measured by flow cytometry. CMV infection status of these donors was not known. Across the age range, TCR beta diversity per million T cells fell in a roughly linear way.

The source of this sequence is a man between 18 and 29 years old in good health. Sequencing was performed on blood. The chain uses TRBV28 and TRBJ2-1; D remains unclear. CDR3 region: CASSLSPNTDNEQFF. DNA for the CDR3: TGTGCCAGCAGTTTATCCCCCAACACGGACAATGAGCAGTTCTTC.